Below are 18 T cell receptor beta chains sequenced from a single sample in a study of T-cell memory formation after mild COVID-19. TCRdb reanalysed the 5' RACE reads using MiXCR and keeps one entry per CDR3 protein. The sample has approximately 500,000 distinct CDR3 sequences, 25% seen once. Sample: PBMCs or a T cell subset sorted from them (not recorded which). Source of these receptors: an adult woman who had mild COVID-19 (a few samples of this study predate the infection). Cell type and time point are not known.

The DNA for the CDR3 is TGCAGTGCTAGTTGGACAGGAGTCACCGGGGAGCTGTTTTTT. This encodes CSASWTGVTGELFF. The rearrangement uses TRBV20-1 and TRBJ2-2; 7 nucleotides agree with TRBD1. This CDR3 has 14 residues. V lost 3 bases and J lost 4; bases outside the gene matches: 5. Germline V lookup: CDR1 DFQATT, CDR2 SNEGSKA (reference sequence).

The gene calls are TRBV20-1 and TRBJ2-5; TRBD2 matches at 9 bases. The CDR3 runs 13 residues. Trimming cost V 3 bases and J 3 bases; bases outside gene matches: 2. Germline V lookup: CDR1 DFQATT, CDR2 SNEGSKA (reference sequence). The chain's CDR3 is CSASRTSEETQYF. CDR3 in DNA: TGCAGTGCTAGTCGGACTAGCGAAGAGACCCAGTACTTC.

The V call is TRBV9, the J call TRBJ2-1; 11 nucleotides align to TRBD2. V shed 4 bases and J 0 bases; nucleotides not matched to a gene: 9. The CDR3 has 18 amino acids. Germline CDR1 is SGDLS and CDR2 is YYNGEE. The CDR3 DNA reads TGTGCCAGCAGCTTCAGGACTAGCGGGCTGAGCTCCTACAATGAGCAGTTCTTC. Protein sequence: CASSFRTSGLSSYNEQFF.

The count of this clonotype is one. The chain couples TRBV2 to TRBJ2-6, with D hard to call. The CDR3 sequence is 17 residues long. CDR1 and CDR2 (germline): SNHLY, FYNNEI. Trimming stripped 5 bases from V and 0 bases from J, with 14 bases between. CDR3 in amino acids: CASSWDRVTSGANVLTF. The CDR3, as DNA: TGTGCCAGCAGTTGGGATCGGGTGACCTCTGGGGCCAACGTCCTGACTTTC.

This chain uses TRBV19 with TRBJ2-5; D is uncertain. The CDR3 totals 14 residues. V lost 4 bases and J 2 bases, leaving 11 bases between the germline ends. CDR1 LNHDA and CDR2 SQIVND come from the germline V gene (reference sequence). This CDR3 is CASSRWMEQETQYF. CDR3 nucleotides: TGTGCCAGTAGTAGGTGGATGGAGCAAGAGACCCAGTACTTC.

The chain joins TRBV7-3 to TRBJ2-1; a weak D match, TRBD1 (5 bases). Trimming stripped 8 bases from V and 8 bases from J, with 13 bases between. The CDR3 has 12 amino acids. Germline lookup yields CDR1 SGHTA and CDR2 FQGTGA. DNA for the CDR3: TGTGCCAGCGGTTTGGGGCTCGATGAGCAGTTCTTC. This codes for CASGLGLDEQFF.

This clonotype was seen more than once but under ten times. The rearrangement links TRBV20-1 to TRBJ2-1; D possibly corresponds to TRBD2 (7 bases). Deletions cut 3 bases from V and 3 bases from J, with 12 bases between. Per the germline V gene, CDR1 is DFQATT and CDR2 is SNEGSKA (reference sequence). The CDR3 loop spans 14 amino acids. The CDR3 sequence is CSASGRGHYNEQFF. The CDR3 DNA reads TGCAGTGCTAGCGGGCGGGGGCACTACAATGAGCAGTTCTTC.

The gene calls are TRBV20-1 and TRBJ2-1; no firm D call. V lost 5 bases and J 3 bases, leaving 8 bases between the germline ends. This CDR3 contains 12 residues. Looked up from germline, CDR1 is DFQATT and CDR2 is SNEGSKA (reference sequence). Here the CDR3 DNA reads TGCAGTGCTCCGTGGGGCTACAATGAGCAGTTCTTC. It is translated as CSAPWGYNEQFF.

V gene TRBV5-1 combines with J gene TRBJ2-7, with 7 bases that match TRBD2. The length of the CDR3 is 14 residues. V was clipped by 5 bases and J by 4 bases; unmatched bases: 9. Germline CDR1 and CDR2: SGHRS and YFSETQ. The CDR3 DNA reads as TGCGCCAGCAGACCCGCGGGGGTTCCGTACGAGCAGTACTTC. Translating gives CASRPAGVPYEQYF.

The chain joins TRBV7-9 to TRBJ1-2; possibly TRBD1 for D (6 bases). The CDR3 extends over 13 amino acids. With 2 bases removed from V and 8 bases from J, the gap between germline ends came to 12 bases. Germline-derived CDR1 and CDR2 are SEHNR and FQNEAQ (reference sequence). The chain's CDR3 is CASSLTGRGGYTF. In DNA, the CDR3 is TGTGCCAGCAGCTTAACAGGGCGAGGAGGCTACACCTTC. The full variable domain, with the rest looked up from reference TRBV7-9 and TRBJ1-2, is DTGVSQNPRHKITKRGQNVTFRCDPISEHNRLYWYRQTLGQGPEFLTYFQNEAQLEKSRLLSDRFSAERPKGSFSTLEIQRTEQGDSAMYLCASSLTGRGGYTFGSGTRLTVV.

This clonotype has more than one count but fewer than ten. The chain is built from TRBV7-9 and TRBJ2-2; TRBD2 aligns across 8 bases. This CDR3 comprises 15 residues. Germline loops: CDR1 SEHNR, CDR2 FQNEAQ (reference sequence). Trimming took 5 bases from V and 3 from J; bases not matched to a gene: 5. Here the CDR3 reads CASSEGREDTGELFF. The CDR3 DNA sequence: TGTGCCAGCAGCGAAGGGCGGGAGGACACCGGGGAGCTGTTTTTT.

This clonotype was found once. The CDR3 is CASSFRTGEVNYGYTF. CDR3 DNA: TGTGCCAGCAGCTTCCGGACAGGGGAGGTTAACTATGGCTACACCTTC. The V gene is TRBV5-4, the J gene TRBJ1-2; 9 bases map to TRBD1. J gave up 1 base and V 2 bases, and 6 bases lay outside the gene matches. Germline CDR1 reads SGHNT; CDR2 reads YYREEE (reference sequence). This CDR3 region has 16 residues.

The rearrangement joins TRBV6-1 to TRBJ2-7, with D perhaps matching TRBD1 (5 bases). V gave up 6 bases and J gave up 5 bases, with 14 bases separating them. Germline CDR1 is MNHNS and CDR2 is SASEGT. This CDR3 comprises 13 residues. The CDR3 sequence is CASSRTQGDEQYF. The CDR3 DNA reads as TGTGCCAGCAGCCGAACCCAAGGGGACGAGCAGTACTTC.

This chain joins TRBV12-3 or TRBV12-4 and TRBJ2-3; 8 bases align to TRBD2. The CDR3 has 15 residues. The trim removed 6 bases at V and 3 bases at J, leaving 8 bases unmatched. CDR3 loop: CASSYQGLGTDTQYF. DNA for the CDR3: TGTGCCAGCAGCTATCAGGGACTAGGGACAGATACGCAGTATTTT.

The V call is TRBV3-1, the J call TRBJ2-2, with TRBD2 identical over 8 bases. V was clipped by 4 bases and J by 4 bases; unmatched bases: 11. The CDR3 is made up of 17 amino acids. Germline V lookup: CDR1 LGHDT, CDR2 YNNKEL (reference sequence). The CDR3 reads CASSLQSGRSGTGELFF. DNA of the CDR3: TGTGCCAGCAGCCTGCAAAGCGGGAGATCGGGCACCGGGGAGCTGTTTTTT. The full variable domain, in which reference TRBV3-1 and TRBJ2-2 provide the parts outside the CDR3, is DTAVSQTPKYLVTQMGNDKSIKCEQNLGHDTMYWYKQDSKKFLKIMFSYNNKELIINETVPNRFSPKSPDKAHLNLHINSLELGDSAVYFCASSLQSGRSGTGELFFGEGSRLTVL.

The chain links TRBV5-1 to TRBJ1-5; D remains unclear. The CDR3 sequence is 14 residues long. Trimming removed 0 bases from V and 4 bases from J, with 8 bases in between. Germline V gives CDR1 SGHRS, CDR2 YFSETQ. Here the CDR3 DNA reads TGCGCCAGCAGCTTGGGGCCGGGTAATCAGCCCCAGCATTTT. It encodes CASSLGPGNQPQHF.

The CDR3 reads CASRVPGGGYTF. In nucleotides, the CDR3 is TGTGCCAGCAGGGTCCCGGGGGGTGGCTACACCTTC. The V gene is TRBV6-5, the J gene TRBJ1-2; D is possibly TRBD1 (5 bases). V shed 6 bases and J shed 7 bases, with 12 bases lying between them. The CDR3 is 12 residues long. Germline V gene data show CDR1 as MNHEY and CDR2 as SVGAGI.

This sequence joins TRBV15 and TRBJ1-5, with D uncertain. The V gene lost 2 bases and the J gene lost 2 bases, with 4 bases spanning the gap. Germline V gene data show CDR1 as LNHNV and CDR2 as YYDKDF (reference sequence). The CDR3 is made up of 13 amino acids. The CDR3 reads CATSRTRNQPQHF. The CDR3 nucleotides are TGTGCCACCAGCAGAACGCGCAATCAGCCCCAGCATTTT.